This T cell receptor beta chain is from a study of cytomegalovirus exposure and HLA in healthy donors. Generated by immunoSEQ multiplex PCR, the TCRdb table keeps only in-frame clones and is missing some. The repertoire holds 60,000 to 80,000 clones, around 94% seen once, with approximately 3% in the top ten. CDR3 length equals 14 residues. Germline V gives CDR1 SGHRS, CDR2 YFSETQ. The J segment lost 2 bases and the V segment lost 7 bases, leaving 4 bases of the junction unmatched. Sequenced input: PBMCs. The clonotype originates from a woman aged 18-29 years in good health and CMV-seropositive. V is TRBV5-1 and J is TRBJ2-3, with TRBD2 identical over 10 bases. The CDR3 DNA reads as TGCGCCAGCCGGACTAGCGGAATCACAGATACGCAGTATTTT. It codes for CASRTSGITDTQYF.